The 16 T cell receptor beta chains below all came from one sample that was sequenced in a study of CXCR3-negative and CXCR3-positive naive CD8 T cells (dated by TCRdb to about 2019). General conclusions and limits of the study: TRB CDR3s from CXCR3-positive naive cells showed higher hydrophobicity (lower Kidera factor 4), lower energy, and higher strength and volume indices than CXCR3-negative naive cells.

What these receptors recognize is not known. Sequencer: NextSeq 550. The Human TCR Profiling Kit (MiLaboratory) was used to make UMI-labeled 5' RACE TRB cDNA libraries. One entry per CDR3 protein sequence results from the TCRdb reprocessing of the reads, with DNA left out. This sample's listing comprises more than 75,000 distinct CDR3 sequences. The ten largest clones take up 0.62% of the sample. Sequenced input: naive CXCR3+ CD8+ T cells from blood. The cell subset or site label for this specimen denotes: CD45RO-CCR7+CD27+CD95- naive CD8+ T cells expressing CXCR3 (TNR3+). The receptors originated from a human donor in good health. Some clones in this sample may be carry-over from other donors' samples.

The V call is TRBV29-1, the J call TRBJ2-3; TCRdb lists TRBD2, though no DNA is available to test this call. Germline V gene lookup returns CDR1 SQVTM and CDR2 ANQGSEA. The CDR3 runs to 14 residues. The CDR3 protein is CSMSGSENTDTQYF.

The chain carries TRBV7-2 and TRBJ2-7; the TRBD2 assignment by TCRdb is unverifiable without DNA. Per the germline V gene, CDR1 is SGHTA and CDR2 is FQGNSA. The CDR3 has 14 amino acids. The CDR3 sequence: CASSFASGFYEQYF.

The rearrangement joins TRBV5-1 to TRBJ2-5; there is no DNA to check the TCRdb D call of TRBD2. Germline V gene data show CDR1 as SGHRS and CDR2 as YFSETQ. The CDR3 spans 16 residues. The CDR3 sequence is CASLDGTKGRQETQYF.

The V call is TRBV18, the J call TRBJ2-5; TCRdb's assignment of TRBD2 cannot be checked, as there is no DNA. Germline loops: CDR1 KGHSH, CDR2 LQKENI. This CDR3 comprises 19 residues. CDR3 loop: CASSLTTGLAGGLQETQYF.

CDR3 residues: CASSLSWGTGVYEQYF. The J gene is TRBJ2-7, the V gene TRBV27; TCRdb lists TRBD1, though no DNA is available to test this call. Germline values: CDR1 MNHEY, CDR2 SMNVEV (reference sequence). The CDR3 loop spans 16 amino acids.

The V call is TRBV12-3 or TRBV12-4, the J call TRBJ2-7. CDR3 length: 12 residues. The CDR3 reads CASSFDVYEQYF.

This sequence joins TRBV20-1 and TRBJ2-1; TCRdb picks TRBD2, but there is no DNA to check that call. This CDR3 has 16 amino acids. Germline CDR1 and CDR2: DFQATT and SNEGSKA (reference sequence). CDR3 protein: CSARDIAGSSYNEQFF.

The chain carries TRBV5-1 and TRBJ2-3; TCRdb picks TRBD1, but there is no DNA to check that call. The germline V gene has CDR1 SGHRS and CDR2 YFSETQ. The length of the CDR3 is 14 residues. CDR3 sequence: CASSYRQGGDTQYF.

This CDR3 reads CASPTLPTNYGYTF. V gene TRBV6-1 combines with J gene TRBJ1-2. This CDR3 has 14 amino acids. The V gene's germline CDR1 is MNHNS and CDR2 SASEGT.

J is TRBJ2-7 and V is TRBV29-1. CDR1 is SQVTM, CDR2 ANQGSEA, per germline. The CDR3 is made up of 12 amino acids. CDR3 in amino acids: CSVVVQEYEQYF.

The rearrangement links TRBV29-1 to TRBJ2-5. Germline V gene lookup returns CDR1 SQVTM and CDR2 ANQGSEA. CDR3 length equals 14 residues. The CDR3 protein is CSVEFGEGRETQYF.

The chain uses TRBV29-1 and TRBJ2-1; TCRdb outputs TRBD2, but without DNA this stays unchecked. The CDR3 loop spans 16 amino acids. Germline CDR1 SQVTM, CDR2 ANQGSEA. The CDR3 protein is CSLRGGGGGVYNEQFF.

The chain is built from TRBV5-1 and TRBJ1-1; no DNA is available, so the TRBD1 call from TCRdb remains unchecked. From germline, CDR1 is SGHRS and CDR2 YFSETQ. The CDR3 extends over 15 amino acids. The CDR3 sequence is CASSEQQGLNAEAFF.

V usage is TRBV19 and J usage is TRBJ2-7; without DNA, the TCRdb call of TRBD1 cannot be checked. In germline, CDR1 is LNHDA, CDR2 SQIVND (reference sequence). There are 14 residues in the CDR3. The CDR3 loop is CASSGTGGSYEQYF.

The chain carries TRBV15 and TRBJ2-7. The germline CDR1 and CDR2 sequences are LNHNV and YYDKDF (reference sequence). The CDR3 sequence is 15 residues long. CDR3 protein: CATSRDQDLLYEQYF. Based on the CDR3 plus reference TRBV15 and TRBJ2-7, the full variable domain is DAMVIQNPRYQVTQFGKPVTLSCSQTLNHNVMYWYQQKSSQAPKLLFHYYDKDFNNEADTPDNFQSRRPNTSFCFLDIRSPGLGDTAMYLCATSRDQDLLYEQYFGPGTRLTVT.

The chain combines TRBV28 with TRBJ2-1; TCRdb outputs TRBD1, but without DNA this stays unchecked. CDR3 length: 14 residues. Germline CDR1 reads MDHEN; CDR2 reads SYDVKM. Here the CDR3 reads CASSRQGPNNEQFF. The full variable domain, completed using reference TRBV28 and TRBJ2-1, is DVKVTQSSRYLVKRTGEKVFLECVQDMDHENMFWYRQDPGLGLRLIYFSYDVKMKEKGDIPEGYSVSREKKERFSLILESASTNQTSMYLCASSRQGPNNEQFFGPGTRLTVL.